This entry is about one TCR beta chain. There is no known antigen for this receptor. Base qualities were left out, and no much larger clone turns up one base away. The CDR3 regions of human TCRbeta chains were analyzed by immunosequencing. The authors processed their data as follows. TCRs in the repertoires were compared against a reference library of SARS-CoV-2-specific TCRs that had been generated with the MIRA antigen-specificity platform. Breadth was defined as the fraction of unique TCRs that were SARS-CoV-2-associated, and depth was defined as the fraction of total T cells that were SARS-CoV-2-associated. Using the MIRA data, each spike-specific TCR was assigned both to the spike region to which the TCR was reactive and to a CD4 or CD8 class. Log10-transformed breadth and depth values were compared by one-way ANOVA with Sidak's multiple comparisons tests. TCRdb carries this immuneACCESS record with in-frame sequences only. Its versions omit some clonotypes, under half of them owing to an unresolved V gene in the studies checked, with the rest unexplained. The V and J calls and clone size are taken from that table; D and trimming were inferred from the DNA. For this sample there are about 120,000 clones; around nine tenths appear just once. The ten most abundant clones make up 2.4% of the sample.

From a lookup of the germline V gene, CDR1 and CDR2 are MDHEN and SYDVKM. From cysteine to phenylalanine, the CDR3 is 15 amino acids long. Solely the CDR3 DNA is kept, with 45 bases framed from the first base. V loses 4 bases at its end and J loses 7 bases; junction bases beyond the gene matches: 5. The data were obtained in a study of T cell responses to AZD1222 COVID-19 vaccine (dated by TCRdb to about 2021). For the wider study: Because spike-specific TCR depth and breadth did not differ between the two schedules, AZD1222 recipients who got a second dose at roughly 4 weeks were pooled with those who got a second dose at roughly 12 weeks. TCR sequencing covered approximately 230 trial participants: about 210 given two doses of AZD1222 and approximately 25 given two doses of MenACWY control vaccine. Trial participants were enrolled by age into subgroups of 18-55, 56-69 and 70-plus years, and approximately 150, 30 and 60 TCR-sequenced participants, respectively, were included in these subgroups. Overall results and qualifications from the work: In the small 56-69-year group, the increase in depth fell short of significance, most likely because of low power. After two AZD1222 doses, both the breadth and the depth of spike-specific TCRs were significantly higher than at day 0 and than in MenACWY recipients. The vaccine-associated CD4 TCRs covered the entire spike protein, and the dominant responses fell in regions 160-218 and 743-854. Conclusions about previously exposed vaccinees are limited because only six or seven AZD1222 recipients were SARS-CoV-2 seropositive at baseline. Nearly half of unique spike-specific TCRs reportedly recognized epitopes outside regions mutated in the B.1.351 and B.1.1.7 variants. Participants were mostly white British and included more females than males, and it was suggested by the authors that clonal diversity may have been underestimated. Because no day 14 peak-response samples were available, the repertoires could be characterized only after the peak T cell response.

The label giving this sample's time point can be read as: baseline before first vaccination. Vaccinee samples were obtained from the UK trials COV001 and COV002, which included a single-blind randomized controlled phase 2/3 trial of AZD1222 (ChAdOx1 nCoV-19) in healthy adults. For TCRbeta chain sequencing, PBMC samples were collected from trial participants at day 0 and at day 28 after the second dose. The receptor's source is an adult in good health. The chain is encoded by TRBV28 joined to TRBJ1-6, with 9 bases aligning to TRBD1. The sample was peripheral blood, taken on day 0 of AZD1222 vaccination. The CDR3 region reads CASSSGTGPNSPLHF. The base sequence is TGTGCCAGCAGTTCCGGGACAGGGCCCAATTCACCCCTCCACTTT.